This T cell receptor (beta chain) originates from a study of T-cell reconstitution after alpha-beta-depleted transplantation in children. Construction of the TCRbeta library involved unique molecular identifiers. TCRdb independently ran MiXCR on the PCR reads; one entry per CDR3 protein. The sample yields hundreds of thousands of distinct CDR3 sequences, about 12% seen once. This clonotype was observed many times. No antigen is known for it. Study-level results: There were some patients whose high TCRbeta diversity at day 60 came from surviving recipient T cells and thymic progenitors. Several hundred expanded graft clones reportedly supplied alpha-beta T cells about two months after transplant. The authors attributed T-cell counts and diversity one year after transplant mostly to newly produced T cells.

This TCR was sampled from a girl aged 2 to 9 with congenital amegakaryocytic thrombocytopenia, due to receive a stem cell transplant. Sequenced material: PBMCs, taken before TCRalphabeta/CD19-depleted stem cell transplant.

For the CDR3, the DNA is TGTGCCAGCAGTTTCAGGGGCTCCGGAGACTACGAGCAGTACTTC. Translation: CASSFRGSGDYEQYF. The chain employs TRBV28 and TRBJ2-7; tentative D call: TRBD1 (6 bases). This CDR3 has 15 residues. Germline CDR1 reads MDHEN; CDR2 reads SYDVKM. V was trimmed by 3 bases and J by 3 bases, leaving 15 bases between them.